The 9 T cell receptor beta chains presented below share a single source sample, sequenced in a study of cytomegalovirus exposure and HLA in healthy donors. Vbeta (60) and Jbeta (13) primers were used in the PCR. Sequenced by immunoSEQ multiplex PCR; TCRdb stores in-frame clones only, minus some. The sample table includes roughly 190,000 clones. Sequenced: PBMCs. Receptors were obtained from a woman between 18 and 29 years old in good health and CMV-seropositive.

The rearrangement uses TRBV15 and TRBJ2-1; 9 bases are shared with TRBD1. V trimming: 0 bases; J trimming: 5 bases; junction bases outside the gene matches: 8. The CDR3 sequence is 17 residues long. Germline V gene lookup returns CDR1 LNHNV and CDR2 YYDKDF (reference sequence). CDR3 DNA: TGTGCCACCAGCAGAGATAGGGGGACAGGGCGCGACAATGAGCAGTTCTTC. Its protein product is CATSRDRGTGRDNEQFF.

The V and J genes are TRBV19 and TRBJ1-6; the D is unclear. V dropped 4 bases and J dropped 8 bases, with 9 bases sitting between them. The CDR3 runs 13 residues. Germline CDR1 LNHDA, CDR2 SQIVND (reference sequence). The CDR3 sequence: CASSNRADSPLHF. CDR3 nucleotides: TGTGCCAGTAGTAACCGAGCGGATTCACCCCTCCACTTT.

The V gene is TRBV19, the J gene TRBJ1-2; D possibly corresponds to TRBD1 (5 bases). Trimming took 3 bases from V and 9 from J, leaving 20 bases between them. This CDR3 is built from 15 residues. CDR1 LNHDA and CDR2 SQIVND come from the germline V gene (reference sequence). As DNA, the CDR3 is TGTGCCAGTAGTATTCCTGGGCGGGGACGGACCAGCTACACCTTC. It specifies CASSIPGRGRTSYTF.

The chain recombines TRBV6-6 with TRBJ2-5; D gene unclear. Matching the DNA end better, TRBJ2-7 makes the J call doubtful. This CDR3 has 13 residues. Germline V lookup: CDR1 MNHNY, CDR2 SVGAGI (reference sequence). CDR3 sequence (DNA): TGTGCCAGCAGTTACCCTGAGGAGTACGAGCAGTACTTC. As protein: CASSYPEEYEQYF.

The chain joins TRBV19 to TRBJ1-1; D remains ambiguous. V lost 4 bases and J 0 bases, leaving 6 bases between the germline ends. The CDR3 contains 13 residues. Germline CDR1 and CDR2: LNHDA and SQIVND (reference sequence). DNA of the CDR3: TGTGCCAGTAGTACAGACATGAACACTGAAGCTTTCTTT. This translates into CASSTDMNTEAFF.

The chain uses TRBV10-3 and TRBJ2-5, with TRBD1 matching 9 bases. V shed 8 bases and J 5 bases; nucleotides not matched to a gene: 6. In germline, CDR1 is ENHRY, CDR2 SYGVKD. The CDR3 is 13 residues long. This CDR3 reads CAIGQGRGETQYF. CDR3 nucleotide sequence: TGTGCCATCGGACAGGGGAGGGGGGAGACCCAGTACTTC.

The chain uses TRBV6-1 and TRBJ2-7; possibly TRBD1 for D (7 bases). V was pared by 1 base and J by 1 base, with 11 bases between. CDR3 length equals 15 residues. Per the germline V gene, CDR1 is MNHNS and CDR2 is SASEGT. The CDR3 loop is CASSEGQGGSYEQYF. The DNA of the CDR3 is TGTGCCAGCAGTGAAGGACAGGGAGGTTCCTACGAGCAGTACTTC.

This chain links TRBV6-1 with TRBJ2-7; maybe TRBD2 (6 bases). The CDR3 loop spans 15 amino acids. CDR1 is MNHNS and CDR2 is SASEGT in the germline V gene. V was trimmed by 6 bases and J by 3 bases, leaving 18 bases between them. The CDR3 loop reads CASRPGVSGYYEQYF. In DNA, the CDR3 is TGTGCCAGCAGACCGGGAGTTTCGGGTTACTACGAGCAGTACTTC.

The chain couples TRBV7-9 to TRBJ2-7, with 11 nucleotides matching TRBD1. Germline lookup yields CDR1 SEHNR and CDR2 FQNEAQ (reference sequence). The CDR3 runs to 18 residues. J gave up 4 bases and V 5 bases, and 16 bases lay outside the gene matches. This chain's CDR3 is CASSQPRTGGTTSYEQYF. The CDR3 DNA follows: TGTGCCAGCAGCCAGCCTCGGACAGGGGGCACTACCTCATACGAGCAGTACTTC.